The present T cell receptor (beta chain) was sequenced within a study of regulatory T cells in long-lasting Graves disease. Overall study findings and caveats: Persistent patients had a count of shared public clonotypes (around 2,700) that exceeded that of new patients (around 960). Persistent Graves' patients possessed reduced TCR diversity relative to recently diagnosed ones.

Trimming cost V 2 bases and J 6 bases, with 10 bases left between them. In germline, CDR1 is MNHEY, CDR2 SVGAGI. CDR3 length equals 13 residues. As to this clonotype: The antigen is undetermined.

Arm-PCR with iRepertoire HTBI primers amplified the CDR3 regions for these TCR beta libraries. MiXCR, run by TCRdb on the multiplex PCR reads, gives a single entry per CDR3 protein. The sample includes more than 400,000 distinct CDR3 sequences, 16% of them seen just once. The time point denotes: newly diagnosed GD, antithyroid drugs for less than 3 months. Following extraction of RNA from PBMCs, that RNA was used to make the TCR library. The guidelines of the American Thyroid Association were the basis for diagnosing Graves' disease. This sample was shared with a second study, whose subject was T cells in Graves' hyperthyroidism and ophthalmopathy.

The TCR originated in a woman in her thirties with Graves disease. This sequence joins TRBV6-5 and TRBJ1-1, with D maybe TRBD1 (5 bases). This specimen was peripheral blood mononuclear cells (PBMCs), taken at new diagnosis, from a patient treated with antithyroid drugs. CDR3 sequence (DNA): TGTGCCAGCAGTTACGGGGGTAGCTCTGAAGCTTTCTTT. Translated: CASSYGGSSEAFF.